The sample holds many counts of the clone carrying this T cell receptor beta chain. Template material for amplifying TCR beta CDR3 regions consisted of RNA transcripts. A first-round RT-PCR of the TCR CDR3 used the HTBI primer set. TCRdb independently ran MiXCR on the multiplex PCR reads; one entry per CDR3 protein. The sample shows 550,000 to 600,000 distinct CDR3 sequences, more than 45% of them seen only once. The CDR3 length is 11 residues. V dropped 4 bases and J dropped 4 bases, with 7 bases sitting between them. The germline V gene encodes CDR1 SQVTM and CDR2 ANQGSEA. These data come from a study of T cells in Graves' hyperthyroidism and ophthalmopathy. Diagnoses used clinical symptoms, serum thyroxine and TRAb, thyroid ultrasound and orbital computed tomography.

This chain joins TRBV29-1 and TRBJ1-1; unclear D gene. The sample comprised peripheral blood or thyroid tissue (not recorded which). The sequence derives from an adult woman with Graves' disease, either hyperthyroidism or ophthalmopathy (not recorded which). CDR3 sequence reads: CSVGTGTEAFF. The DNA for the CDR3 is TGCAGCGTTGGCACGGGCACTGAAGCTTTCTTT. Combining the CDR3 with reference TRBV29-1 and TRBJ1-1 gives the whole variable domain SAVISQKPSRDICQRGTSLTIQCQVDSQVTMMFWYRQQPGQSLTLIATANQGSEATYESGFVIDKFPISRPNLTFSTLTVSNMSPEDSSIYLCSVGTGTEAFFGQGTRLTVV.